These 2 T cell receptor beta chains came from one sample sequenced in a study of blood T cell repertoires in COVID-19 (dated by TCRdb to 2018 to 2021). The receptor library was made with the immunoSEQ multiplex PCR assay. The source is immuneACCESS, and TCRdb retained only in-frame sequences with V and J called. Part of the clones is not carried over; for the studies checked, unresolved V genes explain less than half of this, and the remainder is unexplained. For this sample there are fewer than 70,000 clones; approximately 80% appear just once. The ten largest clones capture about 6% of the sample. The sequencing sample was made of peripheral blood. These receptors originate from a woman in her sixties or seventies with acute or convalescent COVID-19.

The genes are TRBV5-1 and TRBJ2-3; no reliable D call. CDR1 is SGHRS and CDR2 is YFSETQ in the germline V gene. V gave up 0 bases and J gave up 5 bases, with 10 bases separating them. The CDR3 runs to 14 residues. The CDR3 nucleotides are TGCGCCAGCAGCTTGGCTCCAGGCATAGATACGCAGTATTTT. Amino acid sequence: CASSLAPGIDTQYF.

The V gene is TRBV2, the J gene TRBJ1-1; D is unresolved. CDR3 length: 18 residues. The germline V gene has CDR1 SNHLY and CDR2 FYNNEI. Between the trimmed V and J ends, which lost 3 bases and 7 bases, there was a span of 27 bases. The CDR3 region has the DNA TGTGCCAGCAGTGACAGCGCGGGGTTGACCTTGGATCCACTTGAAGCTTTCTTT. Translated: CASSDSAGLTLDPLEAFF.